What follows are 16 T cell receptor beta chains derived from one specimen sequenced in a study of PD-1 blockade in classical Hodgkin lymphoma. All trial patients relapsed after autologous stem cell transplantation. Sequenced by immunoSEQ multiplex PCR; TCRdb stores in-frame clones only, minus some. The table records 120,000 to 150,000 clones, around 84% of them present only once. The sample here was peripheral blood mononuclear cells (PBMCs), taken before the second cycle of nivolumab. All receptors come from a human donor with classical Hodgkin lymphoma.

The chain couples TRBV21-1 to TRBJ2-4; the table's TRBD1 call for D was not verified on the DNA. TRBV21-1 is given as a pseudogene. The CDR3 length is 16 residues. The CDR3 DNA follows: TGTGCCAGCAGCACGACAGGGGCTTTAACCAAAAACATTCAGTACTTC. Protein sequence: CASSTTGALTKNIQYF.

The rearrangement links TRBV7-9 to TRBJ2-7, with 9 bases aligning to TRBD1. CDR1 is SEHNR and CDR2 is FQNEAQ in the germline V gene (reference sequence). This CDR3 spans 14 amino acids. After removal of 3 bases from V and 4 bases from J, the junction contained 4 bases not matched to a gene. CDR3 sequence reads: CASSFPGTGYEQYF. Here the CDR3 DNA reads TGTGCCAGCAGCTTCCCCGGGACAGGGTACGAGCAGTACTTC.

This clone appeared a few times. The rearrangement uses TRBV6-5 and TRBJ1-3; TRBD1 might be the D (6 bases). CDR3 size: 14 residues. CDR1 is MNHEY and CDR2 is SVGAGI in the germline V gene. V lost 6 bases and J 7 bases, leaving 16 bases between the germline ends. DNA of the CDR3: TGTGCCAGCAGACAGGGCCGACTTATTAACACCATATATTTT. Translated: CASRQGRLINTIYF.

This chain uses TRBV10-2 with TRBJ1-5; weak D call: TRBD1 (5 bases). V was trimmed by 8 bases and J by 1 base, leaving 12 bases between them. This CDR3 spans 14 amino acids. The V gene's germline CDR1 is WSHSY and CDR2 SAAADI. CDR3 DNA sequence: TGCGCCAGCCGACCTGGGGGGAGCAATCAGCCCCAGCATTTT. Its protein is CASRPGGSNQPQHF.

The chain carries TRBV6-6 and TRBJ2-1; TRBD2 aligns across 7 bases. The CDR3 sequence is 15 residues long. V lost 2 bases, J lost 4 bases, and 5 bases stayed unmatched. Germline CDR1 and CDR2: MNHNY and SVGAGI (reference sequence). The CDR3 sequence is CASSYQSSGYNEQFF. DNA for the CDR3: TGTGCCAGCAGTTACCAATCTAGCGGATACAATGAGCAGTTCTTC.

This clone was recorded only once. The V and J genes are TRBV4-1 and TRBJ1-2; no firm D call. Looked up from germline, CDR1 is MGHRA and CDR2 is YSYEKL. Trimming shortened V by 1 base and J by 7 bases, and 7 bases separated the two germline ends. The CDR3 runs to 12 residues. CDR3 sequence: CASSQAVGGYTF. The CDR3 region has the DNA TGCGCCAGCAGCCAAGCGGTGGGTGGCTACACCTTC.

The chain combines TRBV9 with TRBJ2-5; 9 bases are shared with TRBD1. Per the germline V gene, CDR1 is SGDLS and CDR2 is YYNGEE. After removal of 0 bases from V and 4 bases from J, the junction contained 7 bases not matched to a gene. The CDR3 totals 16 residues. The CDR3 protein is CASSVVSPTGGETQYF. CDR3 DNA sequence: TGTGCCAGCAGCGTAGTTTCCCCGACAGGGGGAGAGACCCAGTACTTC.

The CDR3: CASSPQGRAPSEQYF. The CDR3 nucleotides are TGTGCCAGCTCACCACAGGGCAGAGCCCCCTCCGAGCAGTACTTC. The chain carries TRBV18 and TRBJ2-7; D unclear. V shed 1 base and J shed 6 bases, with 16 bases lying between them. The CDR3 length is 15 residues. The germline gives CDR1 KGHSH, CDR2 LQKENI.

The chain links TRBV25-1 to TRBJ2-2; D is possibly TRBD1 (7 bases). The germline V gene has CDR1 MGHDK and CDR2 SYGVNS. The length of the CDR3 is 16 residues. Trimming shortened V by 4 bases and J by 0 bases, and 12 bases separated the two germline ends. CDR3 in DNA: TGTGCCAGCAGTGGTCTCAGGGGGGCGAACACCGGGGAGCTGTTTTTT. It specifies CASSGLRGANTGELFF.

The V call is TRBV19, the J call TRBJ2-2; D is unresolved. The CDR3 contains 11 residues. Germline V lookup: CDR1 LNHDA, CDR2 SQIVND (reference sequence). With 5 bases removed from V and 12 bases from J, the gap between germline ends came to 10 bases. The CDR3 here is CASSPAIKLFF. In DNA form, the CDR3 reads TGTGCCAGTAGTCCCGCCATTAAGCTGTTTTTT.

The rearrangement joins TRBV27 to TRBJ2-1; D unresolved. CDR1 and CDR2 from the germline V gene are MNHEY and SMNVEV (reference sequence). The V gene lost 2 bases and the J gene lost 7 bases, with 15 bases spanning the gap. This CDR3 comprises 15 residues. Here the CDR3 reads CASSLTPGVGNEQFF. CDR3 DNA sequence: TGTGCCAGCAGTTTAACCCCGGGCGTAGGAAATGAGCAGTTCTTC.

This clone was counted a few times. In nucleotides, the CDR3 is TGTGCCAGCAGCTCGCCAACTCACGAAGCTTTCTTT. Protein: CASSSPTHEAFF. V is TRBV7-9 and J is TRBJ1-1; no clear D gene. Trimming shortened V by 4 bases and J by 8 bases, and 11 bases separated the two germline ends. This CDR3 has 12 amino acids. The germline CDR1 and CDR2 sequences are SEHNR and FQNEAQ (reference sequence).

V is TRBV6-6 and J is TRBJ2-2; D gene unclear. This CDR3 contains 14 residues. Looked up from germline, CDR1 is MNHNY and CDR2 is SVGAGI (reference sequence). With 2 bases removed from V and 6 bases from J, the gap between germline ends came to 10 bases. CDR3 coding DNA: TGTGCCAGCAGTTACCTGATAGTTTCCGGGGAGCTGTTTTTT. Translated: CASSYLIVSGELFF.

This clone came up once. The chain combines TRBV2 with TRBJ2-2, with 9 positions matching TRBD1. Germline V CDR1 and CDR2: SNHLY, FYNNEI. V shed 7 bases and J 7 bases; nucleotides not matched to a gene: 7. The CDR3 has 14 amino acids. Here the CDR3 reads CASTGDRVIGELFF. The DNA for the CDR3 is TGTGCCAGCACAGGGGACAGGGTCATCGGGGAGCTGTTTTTT.

The rearrangement uses TRBV18 and TRBJ1-1, with a possible D match to TRBD1 (5 bases). Trimming removed 0 bases at V and 1 base at J, with 9 bases between. Germline assignment: CDR1 KGHSH and CDR2 LQKENI. CDR3 length: 15 residues. CDR3 in DNA: TGTGCCAGCTCACCACCCTCAGGACAGAACACTGAAGCTTTCTTT. Its protein product is CASSPPSGQNTEAFF.

The rearrangement uses TRBV19 and TRBJ1-5, with D possibly being TRBD1 (5 bases). Germline CDR1 is LNHDA and CDR2 is SQIVND (reference sequence). The CDR3 extends over 17 amino acids. V was clipped by 3 bases and J by 7 bases, with 22 bases between them. Written as DNA, the CDR3 is TGTGCCAGTAGTATCGCTTTCGACAGTGCCAGCCCCCAGCCCCAGCATTTT. It is translated as CASSIAFDSASPQPQHF.